The 4 T cell receptor beta chains given below trace back to one sample, sequenced in a study of cytomegalovirus exposure and HLA in healthy donors. Primers included in the PCR were 60 Vbeta and 13 Jbeta primers. The repertoire was sequenced with immunoSEQ multiplex PCR; TCRdb's copy has only in-frame clones and lacks some. The profile shows about 150,000 clones, around 86% of them singletons. Sequenced input: PBMCs. These receptors were obtained from a young woman in good health and CMV-seronegative.

Only one count was recorded for this clone. CDR3 region: CATSRDPGQAYSGNTIYF. CDR3 sequence (DNA): TGTGCCACCAGCAGAGATCCTGGGCAGGCCTACTCTGGAAACACCATATATTTT. This sequence joins TRBV15 and TRBJ1-3; D is unresolved. The V end lost 0 bases, the J end lost 0 bases, and 15 bases lay between the germline ends. The germline gives CDR1 LNHNV, CDR2 YYDKDF (reference sequence). This CDR3 region has 18 residues.

This clone was seen more than once but under ten times. This rearrangement joins TRBV10-3 to TRBJ2-7; the match to TRBD1 covers 7 bases. Germline V gene lookup returns CDR1 ENHRY and CDR2 SYGVKD. Trimming took 10 bases from V and 9 from J; bases not matched to a gene: 15. This CDR3 has 13 residues. As DNA, the CDR3 is TGTGCCACCGAACCGACAGGGTGGGGCGGGCAGTACTTC. As protein: CATEPTGWGGQYF.

The rearrangement joins TRBV7-8 to TRBJ1-2; D perhaps matches TRBD1 (6 bases). CDR3 length: 15 amino acids. V dropped 5 bases and J dropped 2 bases, with 15 bases sitting between them. CDR1 SGHVS and CDR2 FQNEAQ come from the germline V gene. The CDR3 nucleotides are TGTGCCAGCAGCCTTATAGGGACAAGCAACTATGGCTACACCTTC. Translation gives CASSLIGTSNYGYTF. Using reference TRBV7-8 and TRBJ1-2 for the parts outside the CDR3, the full variable domain is GAGVSQSPRYKVAKRGQDVALRCDPISGHVSLFWYQQALGQGPEFLTYFQNEAQLDKSGLPSDRFFAERPEGSVSTLKIQRTQQEDSAVYLCASSLIGTSNYGYTFGSGTRLTVV.

In this sample, this clone turned up once. The CDR3 nucleotides read TGTGCCAGCAGTTTTGTCGGGGGAAGTCGCAATGAGCAGTTCTTC. Translated, it gives CASSFVGGSRNEQFF. The genes are TRBV27 and TRBJ2-1; D is perhaps TRBD2 (6 bases). This CDR3 is 15 amino acids long. Trimming took 3 bases from V and 6 from J, leaving 15 bases between them. CDR1 and CDR2 from the germline V gene are MNHEY and SMNVEV (reference sequence).